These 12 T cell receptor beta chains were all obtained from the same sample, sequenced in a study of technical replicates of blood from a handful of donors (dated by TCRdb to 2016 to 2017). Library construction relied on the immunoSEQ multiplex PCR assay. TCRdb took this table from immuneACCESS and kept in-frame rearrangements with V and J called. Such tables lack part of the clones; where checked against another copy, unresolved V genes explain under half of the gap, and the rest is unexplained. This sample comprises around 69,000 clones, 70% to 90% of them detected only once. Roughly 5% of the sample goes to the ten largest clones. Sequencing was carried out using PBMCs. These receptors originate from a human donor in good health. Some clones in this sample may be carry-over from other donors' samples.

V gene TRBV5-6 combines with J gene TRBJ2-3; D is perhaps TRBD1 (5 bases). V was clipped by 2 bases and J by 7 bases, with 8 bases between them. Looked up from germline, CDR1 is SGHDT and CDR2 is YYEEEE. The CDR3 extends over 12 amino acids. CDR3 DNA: TGTGCCAGCAGCTTAGGGGCCAATACGCAGTATTTT. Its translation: CASSLGANTQYF.

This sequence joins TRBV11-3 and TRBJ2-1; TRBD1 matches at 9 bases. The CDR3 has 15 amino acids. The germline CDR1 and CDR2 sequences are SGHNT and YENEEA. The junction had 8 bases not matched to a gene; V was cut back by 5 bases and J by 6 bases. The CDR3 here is CASSAPGQGINEQFF. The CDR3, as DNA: TGTGCCAGCAGCGCACCGGGACAGGGTATCAATGAGCAGTTCTTC.

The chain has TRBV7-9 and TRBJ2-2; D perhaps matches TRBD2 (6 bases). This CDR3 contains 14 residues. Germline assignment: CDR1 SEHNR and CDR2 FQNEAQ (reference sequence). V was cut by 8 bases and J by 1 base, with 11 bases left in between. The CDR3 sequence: CASAPGRNTGELFF. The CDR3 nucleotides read TGTGCCAGCGCCCCCGGGAGGAACACCGGGGAGCTGTTTTTT.

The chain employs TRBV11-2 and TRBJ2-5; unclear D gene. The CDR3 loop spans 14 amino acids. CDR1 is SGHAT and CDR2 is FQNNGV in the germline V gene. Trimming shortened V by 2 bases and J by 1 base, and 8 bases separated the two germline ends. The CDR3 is CASSLQLVQETQYF. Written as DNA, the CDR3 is TGTGCCAGCAGCTTACAATTAGTCCAAGAGACCCAGTACTTC.

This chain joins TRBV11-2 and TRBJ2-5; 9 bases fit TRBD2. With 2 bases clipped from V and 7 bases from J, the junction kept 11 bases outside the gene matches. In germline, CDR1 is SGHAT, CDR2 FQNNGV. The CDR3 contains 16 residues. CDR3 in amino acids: CASSLNPRGGSGTQYF. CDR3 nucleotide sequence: TGTGCCAGCAGCTTAAATCCGCGGGGGGGTTCGGGGACCCAGTACTTC. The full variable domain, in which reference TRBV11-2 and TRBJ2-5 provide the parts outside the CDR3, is EAGVAQSPRYKIIEKRQSVAFWCNPISGHATLYWYQQILGQGPKLLIQFQNNGVVDDSQLPKDRFSAERLKGVDSTLKIQPAKLEDSAVYLCASSLNPRGGSGTQYFGPGTRLLVL.

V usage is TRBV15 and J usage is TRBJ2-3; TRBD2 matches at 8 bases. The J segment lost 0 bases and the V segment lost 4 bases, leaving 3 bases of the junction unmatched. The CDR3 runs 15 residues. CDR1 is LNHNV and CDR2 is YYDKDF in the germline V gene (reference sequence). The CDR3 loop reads CATSNGRASTDTQYF. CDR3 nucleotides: TGTGCCACCAGCAACGGGAGGGCAAGCACAGATACGCAGTATTTT.

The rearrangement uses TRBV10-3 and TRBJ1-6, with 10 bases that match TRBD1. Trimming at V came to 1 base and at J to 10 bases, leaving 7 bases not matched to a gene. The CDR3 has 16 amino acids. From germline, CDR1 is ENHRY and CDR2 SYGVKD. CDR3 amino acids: CAISEYWTGGESPLHF. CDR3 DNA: TGTGCCATCAGTGAGTACTGGACAGGGGGGGAATCACCCCTCCACTTT.

The CDR3 DNA is TGTGCCAGCAGCTTACGTAGCGGGAGCACAGATACGCAGTATTTT. This translates into CASSLRSGSTDTQYF. The V and J genes are TRBV7-3 and TRBJ2-3; 7 nucleotides line up with TRBD2. Per germline, CDR1 SGHTA and CDR2 FQGTGA. The CDR3 runs 15 residues. J was trimmed by 0 bases and V by 2 bases; bases with no gene match: 2.

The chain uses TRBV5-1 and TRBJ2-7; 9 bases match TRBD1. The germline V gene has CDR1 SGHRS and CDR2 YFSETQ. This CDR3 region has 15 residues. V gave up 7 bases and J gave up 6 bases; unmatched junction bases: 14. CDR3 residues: CASQEGQGPLLEQYF. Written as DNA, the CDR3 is TGCGCCAGCCAGGAAGGACAGGGGCCTCTCCTCGAGCAGTACTTC.

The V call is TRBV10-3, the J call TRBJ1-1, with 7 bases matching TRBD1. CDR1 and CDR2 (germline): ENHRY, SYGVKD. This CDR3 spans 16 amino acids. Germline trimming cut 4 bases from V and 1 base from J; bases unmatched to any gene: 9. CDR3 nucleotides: TGTGCCATCAGTGGGACCCTACAGGGGACGAACACTGAAGCTTTCTTT. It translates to CAISGTLQGTNTEAFF.

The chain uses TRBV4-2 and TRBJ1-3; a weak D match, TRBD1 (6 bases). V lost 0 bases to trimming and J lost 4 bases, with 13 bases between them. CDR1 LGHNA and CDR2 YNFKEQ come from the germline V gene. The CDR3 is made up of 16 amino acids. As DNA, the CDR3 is TGTGCCAGCAGCCAAGAAGGGGGAGGGGCAGGAAACACCATATATTTT. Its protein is CASSQEGGGAGNTIYF.

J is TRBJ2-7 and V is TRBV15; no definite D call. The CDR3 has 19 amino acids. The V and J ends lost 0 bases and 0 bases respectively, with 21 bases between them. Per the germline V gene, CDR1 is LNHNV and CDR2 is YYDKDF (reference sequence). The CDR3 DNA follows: TGTGCCACCAGCAGAGACTTACCACCCTCGACTGGAAGCTCCTACGAGCAGTACTTC. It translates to CATSRDLPPSTGSSYEQYF.